These 32 T cell receptor beta chains were sequenced from one sample in a study of CD8 T cell repertoires and HIV-1 epitope variants. TCRdb keeps only in-frame clones here, not all; method: immunoSEQ multiplex PCR. The table lists roughly 4,900 clones, about 66% of them singletons. Their antigens remain unidentified. Sequenced input: cultured CD8+ T cells derived from PBMCs. Source of these receptors: a male donor with HIV.

This clone has only a few counts. This rearrangement joins TRBV10-3 to TRBJ1-5; D is undetermined. Trimming stripped 4 bases from V and 3 bases from J, with 7 bases between. This CDR3 has 13 amino acids. In germline, CDR1 is ENHRY, CDR2 SYGVKD. CDR3 DNA: TGTGCCATCAGTGGAGGCAACAATCAGCCCCAGCATTTT. The encoded protein is CAISGGNNQPQHF.

As to this clone: Other DNA sequences of this sample code for an identical CDR3. This chain joins TRBV11-3 and TRBJ2-1, with TRBD2 matching over 8 bases. The V gene end was trimmed by 1 base and the J gene end by 6 bases; junction bases not matched to a gene: 2. Germline lookup yields CDR1 SGHNT and CDR2 YENEEA. The CDR3 is 14 amino acids. CDR3 nucleotides: TGTGCCAGCAGCTTAGCGGGAGGGACCAATGAGCAGTTCTTC. It encodes CASSLAGGTNEQFF.

The chain has TRBV7-2 and TRBJ2-7, with 8 bases lining up with TRBD1. This CDR3 comprises 15 residues. The germline V gene encodes CDR1 SGHTA and CDR2 FQGNSA. V gave up 4 bases and J gave up 3 bases; unmatched junction bases: 8. The CDR3 coding sequence is TGTGCCAGCAGCTCAAGGACAGGGATCGTCTACGAGCAGTACTTC. Translating gives CASSSRTGIVYEQYF.

This chain uses TRBV28 with TRBJ2-7; unclear D gene. V gave up 4 bases and J gave up 3 bases, with 10 bases separating them. This CDR3 region has 13 residues. Germline V lookup: CDR1 MDHEN, CDR2 SYDVKM. In DNA form, the CDR3 reads TGTGCCAGCAGTTCAAGGAGATTCTACGAGCAGTACTTC. This translates into CASSSRRFYEQYF.

The V gene is TRBV28, the J gene TRBJ2-7; D is possibly TRBD2 (5 bases). Germline V gives CDR1 MDHEN, CDR2 SYDVKM. Trimming removed 3 bases at V and 6 bases at J, with 9 bases between. The CDR3 covers 12 residues. In DNA, the CDR3 is TGTGCCAGCAGTTTCGCCGAGGGCGAGCAGTACTTC. It codes for CASSFAEGEQYF.

The chain carries TRBV5-1 and TRBJ2-2; no definite D call. The CDR3 sequence is 15 residues long. In germline, CDR1 is SGHRS, CDR2 YFSETQ. The V end lost 6 bases, the J end lost 1 base, and 13 bases lay between the germline ends. Here the CDR3 DNA reads TGCGCCAGCAATTTGAATCAGCTGAACACCGGGGAGCTGTTTTTT. Its protein is CASNLNQLNTGELFF.

The chain employs TRBV28 and TRBJ1-4; 11 positions agree with TRBD1. V trimming: 7 bases; J trimming: 4 bases; junction bases outside the gene matches: 8. Germline V gives CDR1 MDHEN, CDR2 SYDVKM. CDR3 length: 16 amino acids. CDR3 residues: CASTMPGQGVNEKLFF. CDR3 nucleotides: TGTGCCAGCACCATGCCGGGACAGGGGGTTAATGAAAAACTGTTTTTT.

This clone was seen just once. The chain is built from TRBV5-5 and TRBJ1-2; a possible D gene is TRBD1 (5 bases). Germline V CDR1 and CDR2: SGHKS, YYEKEE (reference sequence). The V gene lost 2 bases and the J gene lost 3 bases, with 8 bases spanning the gap. The CDR3 is 13 residues long. The CDR3 DNA reads TGTGCCAGCAGCTTTCGGGGGGACTATGGCTACACCTTC. Residues: CASSFRGDYGYTF. The entire variable domain, with the rest obtained from reference TRBV5-5 and TRBJ1-2, is as follows: DAGVTQSPTHLIKTRGQQVTLRCSPISGHKSVSWYQQVLGQGPQFIFQYYEKEERGRGNFPDRFSARQFPNYSSELNVNALLLGDSALYLCASSFRGDYGYTFGSGTRLTVV.

CDR3 DNA: TGTGCCAGCAGCTCCCCTAACGCGGAGCAGTACTTC. Amino acids: CASSSPNAEQYF. The V gene is TRBV7-2, the J gene TRBJ2-7; D is undetermined. The CDR3 runs to 12 residues. CDR1 SGHTA and CDR2 FQGNSA come from the germline V gene. The germline V and J ends were trimmed by 4 bases and 7 bases, with 11 bases remaining between them.

The J gene is TRBJ1-1, the V gene TRBV28; D is uncertain. The V gene's germline CDR1 is MDHEN and CDR2 SYDVKM. V was shortened by 8 bases and J by 5 bases, with 18 bases between the two germline ends. The CDR3 contains 14 residues. CDR3 DNA: TGTGCCAGCGGTGGGGAGTGGGCAGGAACTGAAGCTTTCTTT. It translates to CASGGEWAGTEAFF.

The chain carries TRBV5-6 and TRBJ1-6; no reliable D call. Germline lookup yields CDR1 SGHDT and CDR2 YYEEEE. The ends were cut back, 0 bases at V and 8 bases at J, with 9 bases in the middle. This CDR3 contains 14 residues. The CDR3 protein is CASSLDSSYSPLHF. The CDR3 nucleotides read TGTGCCAGCAGCTTGGACAGTTCCTATTCACCCCTCCACTTT.

The chain employs TRBV9 and TRBJ2-1, with D possibly being TRBD1 (6 bases). Trimming pared 0 bases from V and 4 bases from J, leaving 11 bases between. Germline loops: CDR1 SGDLS, CDR2 YYNGEE. CDR3 length: 15 residues. CDR3 loop: CASSVEGVEYNEQFF. As DNA, the CDR3 is TGTGCCAGCAGCGTAGAGGGGGTGGAATACAATGAGCAGTTCTTC.

The chain joins TRBV7-2 to TRBJ2-5; no reliable D call. Deletions cut 5 bases from V and 5 bases from J, with 9 bases between. The V gene's germline CDR1 is SGHTA and CDR2 FQGNSA. The CDR3 covers 12 residues. The CDR3 nucleotides are TGTGCCAGCAGCCCAGAGGCGGAGACCCAGTACTTC. Its protein product is CASSPEAETQYF. The full variable domain, rest sourced from reference TRBV7-2 and TRBJ2-5, is GAGVSQSPSNKVTEKGKDVELRCDPISGHTALYWYRQSLGQGLEFLIYFQGNSAPDKSGLPSDRFSAERTGGSVSTLTIQRTQQEDSAVYLCASSPEAETQYFGPGTRLLVL.

The count of this clone is one. V gene TRBV28 combines with J gene TRBJ2-7, with 8 bases identical to TRBD1. The CDR3 consists of 13 residues. Germline assignment: CDR1 MDHEN and CDR2 SYDVKM. Trimming took 7 bases from V and 5 from J; bases not matched to a gene: 7. CDR3 region: CASKDRVINEQYF. Written as DNA, the CDR3 is TGTGCCAGCAAGGACAGGGTAATCAACGAGCAGTACTTC.

This clone has only a few counts. This chain joins TRBV2 and TRBJ1-1; D is ambiguous. The CDR3 is 13 residues long. Per the germline V gene, CDR1 is SNHLY and CDR2 is FYNNEI. The V end was cut by 3 bases, the J end by 7 bases, with 12 bases between. CDR3 nucleotides: TGTGCCAGCAGTGATTCGAATCTACTTGAAGCTTTCTTT. This encodes CASSDSNLLEAFF.

This rearrangement joins TRBV28 to TRBJ2-7; 10 bases are a match to TRBD1. Per germline, CDR1 MDHEN and CDR2 SYDVKM. The length of the CDR3 is 14 residues. The CDR3 DNA is TGTGCATCGCGGGAAGGGGACAGGGGCTACGAGCAGTACTTC. This translates into CASREGDRGYEQYF. The full variable domain, in which reference TRBV28 and TRBJ2-7 provide the parts outside the CDR3, is DVKVTQSSRYLVKRTGEKVFLECVQDMDHENMFWYRQDPGLGLRLIYFSYDVKMKEKGDIPEGYSVSREKKERFSLILESASTNQTSMYLCASREGDRGYEQYFGPGTRLTVT.

This sequence joins TRBV25-1 and TRBJ1-2; D is ambiguous. V lost 3 bases and J lost 3, with 11 bases in between. The CDR3 runs to 14 residues. The germline V gene encodes CDR1 MGHDK and CDR2 SYGVNS. The CDR3 region is CASSEYSTDYGYTF. The CDR3 DNA sequence: TGTGCCAGCAGTGAGTACAGTACGGACTATGGCTACACCTTC.

This sequence joins TRBV23-1 and TRBJ1-2, with D hard to call. TRBV23-1 carries the ORF label, with uncertain function. The germline V and J ends were trimmed by 6 bases and 3 bases, with 20 bases remaining between them. This CDR3 has 16 residues. CDR3 sequence: CASSQDPVELDYGYTF. In DNA, the CDR3 is TGCGCCAGCAGCCAAGATCCCGTCGAACTCGACTATGGCTACACCTTC.

V is TRBV28 and J is TRBJ1-1; 7 positions match TRBD1. V shed 4 bases and J 6 bases; nucleotides not matched to a gene: 8. CDR1 and CDR2 (germline): MDHEN, SYDVKM. The CDR3 is 14 amino acids. The CDR3 here is CASSSLRGRAEAFF. DNA for the CDR3: TGTGCCAGCAGTTCCCTCAGGGGGAGGGCTGAAGCTTTCTTT.

The genes are TRBV28 and TRBJ2-5, with D perhaps TRBD1 (6 bases). V gave up 5 bases and J gave up 0 bases, with 19 bases separating them. The CDR3 extends over 17 amino acids. Per germline, CDR1 MDHEN and CDR2 SYDVKM. The CDR3 sequence is CASSLPRDTPNQETQYF. The CDR3 DNA reads TGTGCCAGCAGTCTTCCCCGGGACACCCCGAACCAAGAGACCCAGTACTTC.

This clone was seen a handful of times. The chain uses TRBV10-3 and TRBJ2-7; tentatively, D is TRBD2 (5 bases). Germline V gene data show CDR1 as ENHRY and CDR2 as SYGVKD. The CDR3 spans 14 residues. With 4 bases removed from V and 2 bases from J, the gap between germline ends came to 12 bases. The CDR3 region has the DNA TGTGCCATCAGTGGGGTCGGGAATACCTACGAGCAGTACTTC. Translated: CAISGVGNTYEQYF.

The chain combines TRBV7-9 with TRBJ2-7; a weak D match, TRBD1 (5 bases). The ends were cut back, 5 bases at V and 0 bases at J, with 14 bases in the middle. Germline V gene sequence: CDR1 SEHNR, CDR2 FQNEAQ (reference sequence). The length of the CDR3 is 15 residues. CDR3 nucleotide sequence: TGTGCCAGCAGCGACTGGGGCAACAGCTCCTACGAGCAGTACTTC. Encoded protein: CASSDWGNSSYEQYF.

The chain recombines TRBV5-1 with TRBJ2-7, with TRBD1 matching over 7 bases. The CDR3 covers 14 residues. Germline CDR1 and CDR2: SGHRS and YFSETQ. The J segment lost 0 bases and the V segment lost 2 bases, leaving 2 bases of the junction unmatched. The CDR3 DNA follows: TGCGCCAGCAGCTTTTGGGACAGCTCCTACGAGCAGTACTTC. It is translated as CASSFWDSSYEQYF.

V gene TRBV19 combines with J gene TRBJ2-6, with D perhaps matching TRBD1 (6 bases). V lost 0 bases, J lost 1 base, and 7 bases lay in between. The CDR3 contains 16 residues. The germline CDR1 and CDR2 sequences are LNHDA and SQIVND (reference sequence). The CDR3 spells CASSIDQGSGANVLTF. CDR3 sequence (DNA): TGTGCCAGTAGTATAGATCAGGGGTCTGGGGCCAACGTCCTGACTTTC. The whole variable domain, remainder taken from reference TRBV19 and TRBJ2-6, is DGGITQSPKYLFRKEGQNVTLSCEQNLNHDAMYWYRQDPGQGLRLIYYSQIVNDFQKGDIAEGYSVSREKKESFPLTVTSAQKNPTAFYLCASSIDQGSGANVLTFGAGSRLTVL.

V is TRBV2 and J is TRBJ2-2; D remains unclear. The CDR3 runs 15 residues. Deletions cut 0 bases from V and 8 bases from J, with 13 bases between. CDR1 and CDR2 from the germline V gene are SNHLY and FYNNEI. CDR3 region: CASSEAGWDGGELFF. CDR3 sequence (DNA): TGTGCCAGCAGTGAAGCGGGGTGGGATGGAGGGGAGCTGTTTTTT.

The chain is built from TRBV5-1 and TRBJ2-1; 10 bases agree with TRBD2. Losses at the gene ends were 5 bases for V and 8 bases for J; bases not matched to a gene: 13. The germline gives CDR1 SGHRS, CDR2 YFSETQ. The CDR3 has 16 amino acids. The CDR3 DNA reads as TGCGCCAGCAGGACGATAGCGGGGGGAACGAATGATGAGCAGTTCTTC. It specifies CASRTIAGGTNDEQFF.

This chain joins TRBV6-5 and TRBJ2-7, with no clear D. The CDR3 contains 12 residues. Germline V gene data show CDR1 as MNHEY and CDR2 as SVGAGI. The germline V and J ends were trimmed by 2 bases and 7 bases, with 9 bases remaining between them. The CDR3 here is CASSYRVREQYF. The CDR3 DNA reads as TGTGCCAGCAGTTACAGGGTGCGAGAGCAGTACTTC.

The rearrangement uses TRBV4-1 and TRBJ1-5; tentative D call: TRBD1 (5 bases). This CDR3 has 15 residues. Trimming removed 3 bases at V and 4 bases at J, with 13 bases between. Germline values: CDR1 MGHRA, CDR2 YSYEKL. In DNA form, the CDR3 reads TGCGCCAGCAGCCAGGGGGAGCGGGAGAATCAGCCCCAGCATTTT. Translated, it gives CASSQGERENQPQHF.

This chain uses TRBV4-3 with TRBJ1-6, with 7 nucleotides matching TRBD1. Germline V CDR1 and CDR2: LGHNA, YSLEER. Trimming took 2 bases from V and 8 from J; bases not matched to a gene: 9. The length of the CDR3 is 16 residues. In DNA form, the CDR3 reads TGCGCCAGCAGCCAAACGACAGGGTTTGTCGATTCACCCCTCCACTTT. This encodes CASSQTTGFVDSPLHF.

Points on this clone: The same CDR3 also results from other DNA sequences found in this sample. V usage is TRBV7-9 and J usage is TRBJ1-5; D uncertain. The CDR3 sequence is 12 residues long. In germline, CDR1 is SEHNR, CDR2 FQNEAQ (reference sequence). The V and J ends lost 1 base and 2 bases respectively, with 0 bases between them. CDR3 sequence (DNA): TGTGCCAGCAGCTTAGGCAATCAGCCCCAGCATTTT. This encodes CASSLGNQPQHF.

The chain has TRBV5-1 and TRBJ1-1, with a tentative D call TRBD1 (5 bases). Trimming removed 0 bases at V and 5 bases at J, with 11 bases between. In germline, CDR1 is SGHRS, CDR2 YFSETQ. The CDR3 extends over 14 amino acids. The CDR3 region is CASSLATGGTEAFF. CDR3 sequence (DNA): TGCGCCAGCAGCTTGGCCACAGGCGGAACTGAAGCTTTCTTT.

The chain employs TRBV27 and TRBJ1-2, with TRBD1 matching over 10 bases. V lost 5 bases to trimming and J lost 8 bases; unmatched junction nucleotides: 8. The V gene's germline CDR1 is MNHEY and CDR2 SMNVEV (reference sequence). This CDR3 region has 14 residues. CDR3 in DNA: TGTGCCAGCAGTGCGACAGGGGGCTTTGGCGGCTACACCTTC. This gives the protein CASSATGGFGGYTF.